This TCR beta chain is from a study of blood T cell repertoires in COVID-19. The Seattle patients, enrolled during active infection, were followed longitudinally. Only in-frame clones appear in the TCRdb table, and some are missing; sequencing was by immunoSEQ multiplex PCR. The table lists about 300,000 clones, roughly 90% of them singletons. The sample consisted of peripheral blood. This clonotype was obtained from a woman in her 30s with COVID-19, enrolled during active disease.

The CDR3 loop is CASSQALQPIYGYTF. Here the CDR3 DNA reads TGTGCCAGCAGCCAAGCTTTACAGCCAATCTATGGCTACACCTTC. The rearrangement uses TRBV3-1 (or the pseudogene TRBV3-2) and TRBJ1-2; D uncertain. Germline CDR1 reads LGHDT; CDR2 reads YNNKEL (reference sequence). V was pared by 1 base and J by 4 bases, with 13 bases between. CDR3 size: 15 residues.